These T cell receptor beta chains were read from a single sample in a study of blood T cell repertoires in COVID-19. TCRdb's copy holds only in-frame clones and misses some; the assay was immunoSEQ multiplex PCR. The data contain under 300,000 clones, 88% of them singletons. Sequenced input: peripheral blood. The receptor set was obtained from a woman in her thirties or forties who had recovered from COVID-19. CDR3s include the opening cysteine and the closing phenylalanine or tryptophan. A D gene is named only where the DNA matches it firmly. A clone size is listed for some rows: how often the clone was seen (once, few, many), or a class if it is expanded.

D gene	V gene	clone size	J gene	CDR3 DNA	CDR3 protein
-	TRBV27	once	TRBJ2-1	TGTGCCAGCAGCCGAACAGGGTTACCCTACAATGAGCAGTTCTTC	CASSRTGLPYNEQFF
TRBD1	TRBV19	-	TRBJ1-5	TGTGCCAGTAGCCCCGGACAGGGAAACCAGCCCCAGCATTTT	CASSPGQGNQPQHF
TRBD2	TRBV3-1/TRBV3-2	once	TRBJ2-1	TGTGCCAGCAGCCCCCGACTAGCGGGTCTCTACAATGAGCAGTTCTTC	CASSPRLAGLYNEQFF
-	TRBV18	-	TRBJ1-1	TGTGCCAGCTCACCGGGGACCGGGGGCACTGAAGCTTTCTTT	CASSPGTGGTEAFF
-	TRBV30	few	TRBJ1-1	TGTGTGGCTGATGAAGCTTTCTTT	CVADEAFF
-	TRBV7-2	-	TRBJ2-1	TGTGCCAGCAGCAAAGCGCTGGAAGAGCAGTTCTTC	CASSKALEEQFF
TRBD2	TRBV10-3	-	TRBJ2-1	TGTGCCATCAGTGAGATGGCGGGAGGGCCTGATGAGCAGTTCTTC	CAISEMAGGPDEQFF
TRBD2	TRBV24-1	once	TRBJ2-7	TGTGCCACCAGTGATTTGCTCCTAGCGGCCGTCTACGAGCAGTACTTC	CATSDLLLAAVYEQYF
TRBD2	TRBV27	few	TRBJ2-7	TGTGCCAGCGGACGGACTAGTAACCACGAGCAGTACTTC	CASGRTSNHEQYF
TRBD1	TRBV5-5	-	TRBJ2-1	TGTGCCAGCAGCTTGTTACAGGGGATGGGTACCAATGAGCAGTTCTTC	CASSLLQGMGTNEQFF
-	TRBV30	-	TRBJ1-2	TGTGCCCTTCGGAGGACCTATGGCTACACCTTC	CALRRTYGYTF
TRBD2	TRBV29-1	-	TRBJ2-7	TGCAGCGTTGCGGCGGGAGGTGGCTCCTACGAGCAGTACTTC	CSVAAGGGSYEQYF
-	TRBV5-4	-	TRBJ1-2	TGTGCCAGCAGCCCCCGGGTCGGAGACTATGGCTACACCTTC	CASSPRVGDYGYTF
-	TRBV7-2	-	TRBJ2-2	TGTGCCAGCAGCTTAGGGGTCCGGCTAGTCGGGGAGCTGTTTTTT	CASSLGVRLVGELFF
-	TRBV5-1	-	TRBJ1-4	TGCGCCAGCAGCTTGTGGCAGGGCAAGGAAAAACTGTTTTTT	CASSLWQGKEKLFF
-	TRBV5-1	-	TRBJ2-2	TGCGCCAGCAGCTTGGGAGCGGGTAGAGGGAACACCGGGGAGCTGTTTTTT	CASSLGAGRGNTGELFF
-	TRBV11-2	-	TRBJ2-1	TGTGCCAGCCCTCCGAGCTCCTACAATGAGCAGTTCTTC	CASPPSSYNEQFF
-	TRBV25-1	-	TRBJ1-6	TGTGCCAGCAGGACGCCCGGGAATTCACCCCTCCACTTT	CASRTPGNSPLHF
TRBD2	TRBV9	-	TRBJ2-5	TGTGCCAGCAGCGTAGGGGGGACTAGCGGGAAGGGGACCCAGTACTTC	CASSVGGTSGKGTQYF
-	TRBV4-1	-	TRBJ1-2	TGCGCCAGCAGCCCCGACGGAGCAGAAATCTATGGCTACACCTTC	CASSPDGAEIYGYTF
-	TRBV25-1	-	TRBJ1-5	TGTGCCAGCAGTGAAGTGGAGGGTGGTCAGCCCCAGCATTTT	CASSEVEGGQPQHF
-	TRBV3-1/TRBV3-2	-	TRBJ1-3	TGTGCCAGCAGTCCTAGTCTGGCCGGAAACACCATATATTTT	CASSPSLAGNTIYF